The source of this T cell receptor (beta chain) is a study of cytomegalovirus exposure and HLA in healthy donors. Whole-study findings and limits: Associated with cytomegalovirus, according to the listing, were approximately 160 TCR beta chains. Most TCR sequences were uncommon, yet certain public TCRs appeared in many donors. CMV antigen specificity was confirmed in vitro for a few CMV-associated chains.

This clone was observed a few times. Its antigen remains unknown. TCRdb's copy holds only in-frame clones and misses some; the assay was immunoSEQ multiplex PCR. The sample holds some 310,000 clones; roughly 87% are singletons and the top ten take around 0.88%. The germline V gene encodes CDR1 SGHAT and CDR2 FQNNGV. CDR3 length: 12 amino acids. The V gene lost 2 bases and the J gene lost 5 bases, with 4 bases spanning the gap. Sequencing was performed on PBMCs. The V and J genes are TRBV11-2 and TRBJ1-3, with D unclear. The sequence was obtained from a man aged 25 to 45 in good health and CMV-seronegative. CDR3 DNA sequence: TGTGCCAGCAGCTTAATTAGAAACACCATATATTTT. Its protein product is CASSLIRNTIYF.